This T cell receptor (beta chain) is from a study of T cell responses to AZD1222 COVID-19 vaccine. TCRdb's copy holds only in-frame clones and misses some; the assay was immunoSEQ multiplex PCR. This table has 150,000 or so clones, 90% appearing once. Trimming cost V 2 bases and J 3 bases, with 32 bases left between them. The V gene's germline CDR1 is SGHVS and CDR2 FQNEAQ. This CDR3 contains 22 residues. This sequence originates from an adult in good health. The sample here was peripheral blood, taken on day 0 of AZD1222 vaccination. This chain connects TRBV7-8 to TRBJ1-5, with TRBD1 as a possible D gene (5 bases). For the CDR3, the DNA is TGTGCCAGCAGCTTATACCGGTGGAGACAGAAGCACATTACGGATAACAATCAGCCCCAGCATTTT. This translates into CASSLYRWRQKHITDNNQPQHF.